Listed here is a single TCR beta chain. Its antigen is currently unknown. A read error may explain this, as a much larger clone is one base away. Germline V gives CDR1 SGHRS, CDR2 YFSETQ. V shed 1 base, J shed 4 bases, and the junction held 5 bases outside the gene matches. The CDR3 sequence is 16 residues long. The sample originates from a study of T cell repertoires in cytomegalovirus infection. Each CDR3 protein is one row after TCRdb ran MiXCR on the reads. The sample has roughly 990,000 distinct CDR3 sequences; 25% to 40% are singletons. Study-wide results and limits: What dominated the ex vivo response were HLA-C-restricted CMV-specific TCR beta clonotypes.

Source: cultured CD8+ T cells from PBMCs, taken from culture after CMV antigen stimulation. V is TRBV5-1 and J is TRBJ2-1; 10 bases map to TRBD2. This TCR was recovered from a human donor in good health (CMV status not recorded). Some clones in this sample may be carry-over from other donors' samples. The CDR3 here is CASSLNASGGYNEQFF. The CDR3 region has the DNA TGCGCCAGCAGCTTGAACGCTAGCGGGGGATACAATGAGCAGTTCTTC. Full variable domain (outside the CDR3, taken from reference TRBV5-1 and TRBJ2-1): KAGVTQTPRYLIKTRGQQVTLSCSPISGHRSVSWYQQTPGQGLQFLFEYFSETQRNKGNFPGRFSGRQFSNSRSEMNVSTLELGDSALYLCASSLNASGGYNEQFFGPGTRLTVL.